These T cell receptor beta chains were read from a single sample in a study of shared clonotypes between healthy human individuals. Sequenced by immunoSEQ multiplex PCR; TCRdb stores in-frame clones only, minus some. The sample lists 750,000 to 1,000,000 clones, nearly 95% occurring once. The sample comprised naive CD8+ T cells sorted from blood. The source is a man between 25 and 39 years old in good health. The conserved cysteine and the conserved F or W are not part of the CDR3 here.

v_call: TRBV27
cdr3_aa: ASSLSIANQPQH

v_call: TRBV27
cdr3_aa: ASSRRGYQETQY

v_call: TRBV10-3
cdr3_aa: AISEGALTFTGELF

v_call: TRBV27
cdr3_aa: ASRPKGLGEKLF

v_call: TRBV29-1
cdr3_aa: SVELPGTGQY

v_call: TRBV21-1
cdr3_aa: ASSKGGLGLAENNEQF

v_call: TRBV29-1
cdr3_aa: SVEVLGSSYEQY

v_call: TRBV29-1
cdr3_aa: SAEAEDSSYEQY

v_call: TRBV27
cdr3_aa: ASSQRRGLVYEQY

v_call: TRBV13
cdr3_aa: ASSSREGNEQF

v_call: TRBV5-6
cdr3_aa: ASSEGESKNIQY

v_call: TRBV20-1
cdr3_aa: SARDVGTQY

v_call: TRBV5-1
cdr3_aa: ASSLGAGPYNEQF

v_call: TRBV5-1
cdr3_aa: ASSYGGYEQY

v_call: TRBV5-8
cdr3_aa: ASSLAGAGEEGYT

v_call: TRBV7-9
cdr3_aa: ASSSYPNEEEKLF

v_call: TRBV15
cdr3_aa: ATSRATGSNEQF

v_call: TRBV4-1
cdr3_aa: ASSQDRLYEQY

v_call: TRBV9
cdr3_aa: ASSTNEGGLGETQY

v_call: TRBV19
cdr3_aa: ASSSPRVNSNQPQH

v_call: TRBV29-1
cdr3_aa: SVEDPTSGMYEQY

v_call: TRBV18
cdr3_aa: ASSPPDDSYGYT

v_call: TRBV7-9
cdr3_aa: ASSLQGRVYEQY

v_call: TRBV13
cdr3_aa: ASSSWTSGTPYEQY

v_call: TRBV6-1
cdr3_aa: ASTLHPYEQY

v_call: TRBV5-4
cdr3_aa: ASSGGDYANSYEQY

v_call: TRBV4-1
cdr3_aa: ASSHEVGYT

v_call: TRBV9
cdr3_aa: ASSVLPSDERGLAGAGELF

v_call: TRBV4-1
cdr3_aa: ASSQDEGVREQY

v_call: TRBV2
cdr3_aa: ASSDTTGGGQPQH

v_call: TRBV27
cdr3_aa: ASSFRPPYEQY

v_call: TRBV27
cdr3_aa: ASSLGGVGGEQY

v_call: TRBV7-9
cdr3_aa: ASSLVAGPNEQY

v_call: TRBV29-1
cdr3_aa: SVEPQGIAEAF

v_call: TRBV27
cdr3_aa: ASSGEGGYNQPQH

v_call: TRBV12-5
cdr3_aa: ASGRASLGYT